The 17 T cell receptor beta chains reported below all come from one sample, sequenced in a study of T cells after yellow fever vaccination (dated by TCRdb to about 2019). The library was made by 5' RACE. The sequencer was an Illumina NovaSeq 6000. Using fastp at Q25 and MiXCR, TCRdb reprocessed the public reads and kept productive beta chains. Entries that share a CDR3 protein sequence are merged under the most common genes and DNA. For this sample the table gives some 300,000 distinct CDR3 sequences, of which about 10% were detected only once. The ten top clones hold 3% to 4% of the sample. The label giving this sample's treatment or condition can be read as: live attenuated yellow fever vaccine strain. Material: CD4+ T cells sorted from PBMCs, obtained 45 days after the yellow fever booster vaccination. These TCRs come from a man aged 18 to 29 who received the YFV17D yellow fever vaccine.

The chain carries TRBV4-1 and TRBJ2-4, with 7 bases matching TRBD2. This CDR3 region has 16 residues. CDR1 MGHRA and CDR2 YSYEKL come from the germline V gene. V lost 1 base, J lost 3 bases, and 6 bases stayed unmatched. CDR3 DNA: TGCGCCAGCAGCCAAGCGGGGGGACTGGTCAAAAACATTCAGTACTTC. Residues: CASSQAGGLVKNIQYF.

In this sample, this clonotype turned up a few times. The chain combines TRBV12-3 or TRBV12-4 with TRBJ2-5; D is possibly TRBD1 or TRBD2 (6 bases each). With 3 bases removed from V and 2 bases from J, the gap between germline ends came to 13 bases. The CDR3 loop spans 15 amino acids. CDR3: CASSLSGAGQETQYF. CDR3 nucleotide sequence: TGTGCCAGCAGTTTGTCAGGGGCGGGACAAGAGACCCAGTACTTC.

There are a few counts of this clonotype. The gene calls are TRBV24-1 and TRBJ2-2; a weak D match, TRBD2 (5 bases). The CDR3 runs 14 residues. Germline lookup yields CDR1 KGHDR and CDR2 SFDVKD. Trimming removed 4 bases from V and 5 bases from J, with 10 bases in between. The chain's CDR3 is CATSDPGLTGELFF. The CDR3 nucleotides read TGTGCCACCAGTGACCCAGGACTGACCGGGGAGCTGTTTTTT.

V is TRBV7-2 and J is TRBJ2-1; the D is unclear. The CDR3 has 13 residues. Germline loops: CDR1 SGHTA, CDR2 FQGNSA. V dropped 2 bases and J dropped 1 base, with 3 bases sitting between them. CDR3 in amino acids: CASSLYSYNEQFF. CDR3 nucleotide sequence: TGTGCCAGCAGCTTATATTCCTACAATGAGCAGTTCTTC. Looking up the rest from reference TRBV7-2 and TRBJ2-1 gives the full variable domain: GAGVSQSPSNKVTEKGKDVELRCDPISGHTALYWYRQSLGQGLEFLIYFQGNSAPDKSGLPSDRFSAERTGGSVSTLTIQRTQQEDSAVYLCASSLYSYNEQFFGPGTRLTVL.

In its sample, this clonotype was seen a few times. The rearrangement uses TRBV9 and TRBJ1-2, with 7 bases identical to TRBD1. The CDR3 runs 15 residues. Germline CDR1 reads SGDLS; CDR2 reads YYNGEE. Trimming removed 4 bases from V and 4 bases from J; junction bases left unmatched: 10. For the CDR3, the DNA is TGTGCCAGCAGCCCTTTTGGGGGACAGAGCTATGGCTACACCTTC. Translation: CASSPFGGQSYGYTF.

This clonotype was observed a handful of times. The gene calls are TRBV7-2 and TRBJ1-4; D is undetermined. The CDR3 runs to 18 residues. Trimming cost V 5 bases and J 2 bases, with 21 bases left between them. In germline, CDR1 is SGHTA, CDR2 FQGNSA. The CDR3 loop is CASSESLTATPTNEKLFF. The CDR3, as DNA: TGTGCCAGCAGCGAATCATTGACGGCTACACCTACTAATGAAAAACTGTTTTTT.

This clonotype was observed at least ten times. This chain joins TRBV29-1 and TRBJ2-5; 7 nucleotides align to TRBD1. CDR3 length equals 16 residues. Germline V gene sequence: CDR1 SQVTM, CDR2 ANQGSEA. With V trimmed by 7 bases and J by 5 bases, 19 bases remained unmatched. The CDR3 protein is CSGLAPRQGVSETQYF. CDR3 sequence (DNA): TGCAGCGGTTTAGCCCCGAGACAGGGTGTTTCGGAGACCCAGTACTTC.

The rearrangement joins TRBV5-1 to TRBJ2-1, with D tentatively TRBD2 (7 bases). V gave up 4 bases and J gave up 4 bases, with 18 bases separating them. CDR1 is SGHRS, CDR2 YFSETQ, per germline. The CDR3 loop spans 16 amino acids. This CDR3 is CASSGSEGGSYNEQFF. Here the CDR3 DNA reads TGCGCCAGCAGCGGATCTGAGGGGGGGTCATACAATGAGCAGTTCTTC.

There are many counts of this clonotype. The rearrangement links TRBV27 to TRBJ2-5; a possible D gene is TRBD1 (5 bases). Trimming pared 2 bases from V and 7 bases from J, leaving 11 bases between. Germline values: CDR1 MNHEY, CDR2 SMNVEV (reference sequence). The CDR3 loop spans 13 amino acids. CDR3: CASSLPGLGTQYF. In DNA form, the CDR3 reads TGTGCCAGCAGTTTACCAGGGCTCGGGACCCAGTACTTC.

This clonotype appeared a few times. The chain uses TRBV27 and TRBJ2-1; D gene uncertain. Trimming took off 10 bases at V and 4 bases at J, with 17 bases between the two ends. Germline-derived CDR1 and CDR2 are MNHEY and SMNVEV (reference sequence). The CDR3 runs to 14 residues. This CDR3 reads CATSSLAAYNEQFF. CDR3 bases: TGTGCCACTTCATCCCTCGCGGCTTACAATGAGCAGTTCTTC.

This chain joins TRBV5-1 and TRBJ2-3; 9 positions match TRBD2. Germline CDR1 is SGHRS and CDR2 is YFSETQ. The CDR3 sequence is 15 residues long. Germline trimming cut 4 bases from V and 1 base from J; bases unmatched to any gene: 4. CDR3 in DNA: TGCGCCAGCAGCACCCGACTAGCGGGCACAGATACGCAGTATTTT. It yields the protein CASSTRLAGTDTQYF.

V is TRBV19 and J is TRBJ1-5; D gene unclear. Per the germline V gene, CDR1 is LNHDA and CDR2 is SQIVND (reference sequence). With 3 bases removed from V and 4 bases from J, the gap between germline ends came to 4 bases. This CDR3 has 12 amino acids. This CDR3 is CASSILNQPQHF. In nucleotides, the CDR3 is TGTGCCAGTAGTATCCTGAATCAGCCCCAGCATTTT.

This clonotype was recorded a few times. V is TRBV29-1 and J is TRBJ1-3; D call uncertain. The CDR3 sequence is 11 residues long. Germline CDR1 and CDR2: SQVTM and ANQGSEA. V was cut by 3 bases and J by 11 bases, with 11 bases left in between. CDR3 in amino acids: CSVDSAAAIYF. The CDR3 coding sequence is TGCAGCGTTGATTCGGCAGCTGCCATATATTTT.

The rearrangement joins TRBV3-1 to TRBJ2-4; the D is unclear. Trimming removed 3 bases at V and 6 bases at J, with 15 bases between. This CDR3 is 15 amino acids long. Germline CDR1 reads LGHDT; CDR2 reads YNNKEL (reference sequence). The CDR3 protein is CASSQLRTGGNIQYF. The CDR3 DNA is TGTGCCAGCAGCCAGCTACGGACGGGCGGAAACATTCAGTACTTC.

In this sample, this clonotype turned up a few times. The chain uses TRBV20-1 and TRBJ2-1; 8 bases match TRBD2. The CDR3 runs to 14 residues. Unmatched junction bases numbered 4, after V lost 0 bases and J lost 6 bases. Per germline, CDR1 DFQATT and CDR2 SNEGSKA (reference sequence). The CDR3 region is CSARDPGTSNEQFF. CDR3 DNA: TGCAGTGCTAGAGATCCCGGGACTAGCAATGAGCAGTTCTTC.

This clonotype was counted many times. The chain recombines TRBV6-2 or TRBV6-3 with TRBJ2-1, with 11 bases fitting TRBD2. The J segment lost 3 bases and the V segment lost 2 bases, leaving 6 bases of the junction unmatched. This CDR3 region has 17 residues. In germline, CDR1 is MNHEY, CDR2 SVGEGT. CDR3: CASSYTLLAGDYNEQFF. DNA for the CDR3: TGTGCCAGCAGTTACACCCTACTAGCGGGGGACTACAATGAGCAGTTCTTC.

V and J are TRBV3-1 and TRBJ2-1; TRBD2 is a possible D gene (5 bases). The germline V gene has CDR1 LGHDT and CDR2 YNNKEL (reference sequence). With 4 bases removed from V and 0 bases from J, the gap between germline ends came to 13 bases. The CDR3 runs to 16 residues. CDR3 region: CASSPREPSSYNEQFF. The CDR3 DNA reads TGTGCCAGCAGCCCCCGGGAACCGAGCTCCTACAATGAGCAGTTCTTC.